The 24 T cell receptor beta chains in this list originate from one sample, sequenced in a study of blood T cell repertoires in COVID-19. Produced via immunoSEQ multiplex PCR; TCRdb's table is partial and in-frame only. This sample carries roughly 92,000 clones, roughly 91% of them seen once, and the ten largest clones take about 5%. Input material: peripheral blood. The receptor set was obtained from an elderly woman with acute or convalescent COVID-19.

The V and J genes are TRBV5-4 and TRBJ1-1, with a tentative D call TRBD1 (5 bases). This CDR3 contains 13 residues. Germline V lookup: CDR1 SGHNT, CDR2 YYREEE (reference sequence). V was cut by 4 bases and J by 4 bases, with 11 bases left in between. The CDR3, as DNA: TGTGCCAGCAGCCTGGGGGGGGGCACTGAAGCTTTCTTT. Its translation is CASSLGGGTEAFF.

V and J are TRBV19 and TRBJ2-7; tentatively, D is TRBD2 (6 bases). Germline loops: CDR1 LNHDA, CDR2 SQIVND (reference sequence). Trimming took off 4 bases at V and 2 bases at J, with 15 bases between the two ends. This CDR3 comprises 15 residues. The CDR3, as DNA: TGTGCCAGTAGTAGCGGGAAAAGAACAGCCTACGAGCAGTACTTC. Translated: CASSSGKRTAYEQYF.

The sample holds a few counts of this clone. The gene calls are TRBV6-5 and TRBJ1-1; TRBD1 agrees at 10 bases. With 0 bases clipped from V and 11 bases from J, the junction kept 6 bases outside the gene matches. The CDR3 length is 14 residues. Germline CDR1 MNHEY, CDR2 SVGAGI. This CDR3 reads CASSYSRQGATAFF. Here the CDR3 DNA reads TGTGCCAGCAGTTACTCTCGACAGGGGGCGACCGCTTTCTTT.

V usage is TRBV25-1 and J usage is TRBJ2-5; TRBD1 is a possible D gene (5 bases). V was pared by 2 bases and J by 1 base, with 11 bases between. In germline, CDR1 is MGHDK, CDR2 SYGVNS. The CDR3 runs 15 residues. The CDR3 here is CASSEQGGPQETQYF. CDR3 nucleotide sequence: TGTGCCAGCAGTGAACAGGGCGGTCCCCAAGAGACCCAGTACTTC.

The genes are TRBV6-2 or TRBV6-3 and TRBJ1-4; TRBD1 is a possible D gene (6 bases). Germline V gives CDR1 MNHEY, CDR2 SVGEGT. Trimming removed 6 bases at V and 8 bases at J, with 16 bases between. There are 14 residues in the CDR3. This CDR3 reads CASSDPGVSEKLFF. Written as DNA, the CDR3 is TGTGCCAGCAGCGATCCAGGGGTCTCGGAAAAACTGTTTTTT.

This chain joins TRBV4-1 and TRBJ1-1, with D uncertain. This CDR3 region has 12 residues. Germline V gene lookup returns CDR1 MGHRA and CDR2 YSYEKL. The V gene lost 4 bases and the J gene lost 3 bases, with 6 bases spanning the gap. CDR3 protein: CASSLADTEAFF. CDR3 nucleotides: TGCGCCAGCAGCCTGGCGGACACTGAAGCTTTCTTT.

The chain links TRBV19 to TRBJ1-1; D gene ambiguous. The V gene lost 3 bases and the J gene lost 1 base, with 3 bases spanning the gap. In germline, CDR1 is LNHDA, CDR2 SQIVND (reference sequence). There are 12 residues in the CDR3. The CDR3 nucleotides read TGTGCCAGTAGTATTCAGAACACTGAAGCTTTCTTT. Protein: CASSIQNTEAFF.

This clone was observed a single time. V is TRBV7-2 and J is TRBJ2-1, with a weak D call TRBD2 (7 bases). The germline V gene encodes CDR1 SGHTA and CDR2 FQGNSA. The CDR3 has 15 amino acids. Trimming left V 5 bases short and J 6 bases short, with 17 bases between. The CDR3 region is CASSPGGGASNEQFF. As DNA, the CDR3 is TGTGCCAGCAGCCCAGGAGGGGGGGCGTCCAATGAGCAGTTCTTC.

V gene TRBV7-9 combines with J gene TRBJ2-5, with 9 positions matching TRBD2. The CDR3 has 15 amino acids. J gave up 5 bases and V 5 bases, and 9 bases lay outside the gene matches. Germline V gene data show CDR1 as SEHNR and CDR2 as FQNEAQ (reference sequence). The DNA of the CDR3 is TGTGCCAGCAGCCCCATCCCTAGCGGGGAGGAGACCCAGTACTTC. This gives the protein CASSPIPSGEETQYF.

The chain employs TRBV5-1 and TRBJ2-5, with TRBD2 as a possible D gene (6 bases). The germline V gene encodes CDR1 SGHRS and CDR2 YFSETQ. The CDR3 contains 13 residues. V lost 3 bases and J 2 bases, leaving 8 bases between the germline ends. DNA for the CDR3: TGCGCCAGCAGCTCGGGACTGCAAGAGACCCAGTACTTC. It codes for CASSSGLQETQYF.

The V and J genes are TRBV7-9 and TRBJ2-1, with 10 bases that match TRBD2. V gave up 5 bases and J gave up 5 bases; unmatched junction bases: 6. The CDR3 spans 15 residues. The germline V gene encodes CDR1 SEHNR and CDR2 FQNEAQ (reference sequence). Here the CDR3 reads CASSQLAGHDNEQFF. The CDR3 coding sequence is TGTGCCAGCAGCCAACTAGCGGGACACGACAATGAGCAGTTCTTC.

The chain combines TRBV5-8 with TRBJ2-7; the match to TRBD1 covers 9 bases. The germline gives CDR1 SGHTS, CDR2 YDEGEE. Trimming at V came to 0 bases and at J to 5 bases, leaving 12 bases not matched to a gene. The CDR3 runs to 17 residues. CDR3 nucleotides: TGTGCCAGCAGCTTGGCGGTTTATGGGACAGGGTCCCACGAGCAGTACTTC. Translating gives CASSLAVYGTGSHEQYF. Filled out from reference TRBV5-8 and TRBJ2-7, the complete variable domain reads EAGVTQSPTHLIKTRGQQATLRCSPISGHTSVYWYQQALGLGLQFLLWYDEGEERNRGNFPPRFSGRQFPNYSSELNVNALELEDSALYLCASSLAVYGTGSHEQYFGPGTRLTVT.

The J gene is TRBJ2-2, the V gene TRBV5-1; 8 nucleotides align to TRBD1. Germline V CDR1 and CDR2: SGHRS, YFSETQ. V lost 4 bases, J lost 3 bases, and 5 bases stayed unmatched. The CDR3 is 15 residues long. DNA of the CDR3: TGCGCCAGCAGCCTGCGGACAGGGTACACCGGGGAGCTGTTTTTT. It specifies CASSLRTGYTGELFF.

The V call is TRBV6-6, the J call TRBJ2-7; D is unresolved. The CDR3 extends over 14 amino acids. CDR1 is MNHNY and CDR2 is SVGAGI in the germline V gene (reference sequence). Trimming took 6 bases from V and 1 from J, leaving 13 bases between them. The CDR3, as DNA: TGTGCCAGCAGCCAAGACTGGAAATCCTACGAGCAGTACTTC. It is translated as CASSQDWKSYEQYF.

This clone was counted once. The chain couples TRBV9 to TRBJ2-5; TRBD2 aligns across 14 bases. Germline assignment: CDR1 SGDLS and CDR2 YYNGEE. The V gene end was trimmed by 3 bases and the J gene end by 7 bases; junction bases not matched to a gene: 14. CDR3 length: 18 amino acids. CDR3 in amino acids: CASSAGLAGAPDSGTQYF. DNA for the CDR3: TGTGCCAGCAGCGCGGGACTAGCGGGGGCGCCAGATTCTGGGACCCAGTACTTC.

The chain uses TRBV25-1 and TRBJ1-1, with a weak D call TRBD1 (5 bases). V lost 2 bases, J lost 2 bases, and 12 bases lay in between. CDR3 size: 15 residues. Germline CDR1 and CDR2: MGHDK and SYGVNS. The CDR3 nucleotides are TGTGCCAGCAGTGAACCCGGGGGGATAAACACTGAAGCTTTCTTT. Its translation is CASSEPGGINTEAFF.

This rearrangement joins TRBV5-4 to TRBJ1-2; TRBD1 matches 8 bases. The V gene's germline CDR1 is SGHNT and CDR2 YYREEE (reference sequence). The CDR3 consists of 13 residues. The junction had 6 bases not matched to a gene; V was cut back by 4 bases and J by 7 bases. The CDR3 DNA follows: TGTGCCAGCAGCCCGGGACAGGTTGGTGGCTACACCTTC. As protein: CASSPGQVGGYTF.

The V gene is TRBV2, the J gene TRBJ2-3; D gene ambiguous. Looked up from germline, CDR1 is SNHLY and CDR2 is FYNNEI. There are 11 residues in the CDR3. Trimming left V 8 bases short and J 4 bases short, with 7 bases between. CDR3 in DNA: TGTGCCAGCTACCTACCAGATACGCAGTATTTT. It yields the protein CASYLPDTQYF.

The chain combines TRBV2 with TRBJ1-5, with 8 bases fitting TRBD1. Germline assignment: CDR1 SNHLY and CDR2 FYNNEI. This CDR3 spans 14 amino acids. J was trimmed by 4 bases and V by 7 bases; bases with no gene match: 6. CDR3 loop: CASTRQGQNQPQHF. The CDR3 DNA reads as TGTGCCAGCACGCGACAGGGGCAAAATCAGCCCCAGCATTTT.

This chain joins TRBV19 and TRBJ1-4; the match to TRBD1 covers 8 bases. The CDR3 runs to 15 residues. The V segment lost 3 bases and the J segment 5 bases; nucleotides outside the gene matches: 5. Germline CDR1 reads LNHDA; CDR2 reads SQIVND (reference sequence). The CDR3 sequence is CASSIMRTGNEKLFF. The CDR3 DNA sequence: TGTGCCAGTAGTATTATGAGGACAGGGAATGAAAAACTGTTTTTT.

The rearrangement uses TRBV5-8 and TRBJ2-1; 11 bases align to TRBD2. CDR3 size: 17 residues. Germline V gene sequence: CDR1 SGHTS, CDR2 YDEGEE. Trimming took 4 bases from V and 6 from J; bases not matched to a gene: 12. The CDR3 is CASSQPPRLAGGNEQFF. The CDR3 nucleotides read TGTGCCAGCAGCCAACCGCCCAGGCTAGCGGGAGGCAATGAGCAGTTCTTC.

The gene calls are TRBV10-3 and TRBJ1-1; a possible D gene is TRBD1 (6 bases). Trimming took 4 bases from V and 1 from J, leaving 10 bases between them. The CDR3 length is 14 residues. Germline CDR1 reads ENHRY; CDR2 reads SYGVKD. The CDR3 DNA sequence: TGTGCCATCAGTGGGGAAGGGGGGAACACTGAAGCTTTCTTT. Amino acids: CAISGEGGNTEAFF.

The V and J genes are TRBV5-4 and TRBJ2-3, with 9 bases lining up with TRBD2. The CDR3 runs to 15 residues. J was trimmed by 3 bases and V by 0 bases; bases with no gene match: 2. CDR1 and CDR2 (germline): SGHNT, YYREEE (reference sequence). CDR3 coding DNA: TGTGCCAGCAGCTTGGATCTAGCGGGAACAGATACGCAGTATTTT. It is translated as CASSLDLAGTDTQYF.

This rearrangement joins TRBV15 to TRBJ2-3; 9 bases are shared with TRBD2. The CDR3 runs to 16 residues. V lost 1 base to trimming and J lost 2 bases; unmatched junction nucleotides: 4. Germline V gene sequence: CDR1 LNHNV, CDR2 YYDKDF (reference sequence). Here the CDR3 DNA reads TGTGCCACCAGCAGAGCGTTAGCGGGAGACACAGATACGCAGTATTTT. Encoded protein: CATSRALAGDTDTQYF.